This T cell receptor beta chain was sequenced during a study of blood T cell repertoires in COVID-19. Study-wide background: COVID-19 samples from acute and convalescent phases originated in the United States, Italy and Spain. From T cells, B-cell-depleted T cells, or PBMCs came the material, which was cDNA or gDNA.

Original processing notes: How many nucleated cells were present was estimated from reference gene primer amplification. This table comes from immunoSEQ multiplex PCR, and its TCRdb copy is limited to in-frame clones, with some not included. V, J and clone size are those of that table, while D and trimming were read from the DNA. The repertoire includes some 60,000 clones, approximately 77% of them detected once, and less than 35% sits in the top ten. With 4 bases clipped from V and 8 bases from J, the junction kept 8 bases outside the gene matches. CDR3 length: 14 amino acids. In germline, CDR1 is SGHTA, CDR2 FQGTGA.

What was sequenced was peripheral blood. V and J are TRBV7-3 and TRBJ2-1; 7 bases line up with TRBD2. This receptor was obtained from a human donor in a cohort sampled during active COVID-19. CDR3 coding DNA: TGTGCCAGCAGCTCCGGACTAGTGGGATATGAGCAGTTCTTC. This gives the protein CASSSGLVGYEQFF.